A single T cell receptor beta chain is shown here with its context. Its antigen remains undetermined. The source of the sample is a study of cytomegalovirus exposure and HLA in healthy donors (dated by TCRdb to the late 2010s). About the investigation overall: An earlier analysis of several hundred of the donors reported more than 250 Gb of sequence data and around 110 million unique TCR beta sequences from around 200 million T cells. Five DR-DQ haplotypes were treated as single units for association and clustering because of strong linkage in the cohort. To decide whether each TCR beta V gene segment behaved as functional or pseudogenic, an earlier analysis of fewer than 750 of the donors relied on high-throughput TCR beta sequencing. On average, around 200,000 unique TCR beta nucleotide sequences were sequenced per donor among 398 genotyped donors of the cohort, with 15% to 20% of those sequences being non-productive. To predict cytomegalovirus infection status, the study brought together high-throughput TCR immunosequencing, statistical association of individual TCRs with disease status, and machine learning. The study used immunosequencing to profile the T cell repertoires of 666 subjects and linked those repertoires to cytomegalovirus serostatus. A later analysis re-examined previously published TCR beta repertoires from more than 600 donors and added high-resolution HLA genotyping to investigate patterns of TCR occurrence. Of the approximately 400 genotyped donors, around 81% fell in the genetic ancestry cluster associated with self-reported Caucasian donors. A separate validation cohort of approximately 120 different subjects was used in addition to the roughly 670-subject first cohort. Every repertoire in the discovery cohort had been generated on one and the same sequencing platform. The study aimed to test whether signatures of past pathogen exposure could be identified by cataloging public T cell receptors. Typing coverage varied by locus: about 629-640 donors for A, B, C, DRB1 and DQB1; approximately 500 for DQA1; 606 for DPA1; 450 to 480 for DPB1. Rather than drawing on any new phenotypic data, the later analysis identified candidate immune exposures from TCR beta sequences and the way those sequences occurred across donors. Around 330 gigabases of sequencing data and about 92 million unique TCR sequences made up an early release that covered 640 HLA-typed donors. Both class I and class II loci were covered by HLA typing, at four-digit resolution. Donor age, sex, ethnicity and CMV serostatus were collected together with the repertoire data. In a later genetic analysis, genome-wide SNP genotypes for about 55% of the roughly 700 donors were used, and that subset was treated as a discovery cohort.

Broad study findings and their caveats: The presence/absence analyses assumed that sequencing depth was roughly uniform across donors, and that assumption may not be true. In a later analysis, several top co-occurrence clusters were reported to appear linked to parvovirus B19, influenza, CMV and Epstein-Barr virus. A total of roughly 160 TCR beta chains were listed by the study as associated with cytomegalovirus. In a later genetic analysis, fewer N-insertions in productive TCRs were reported among donors in an Asian-associated ancestry cluster than the roughly 640-donor mean. Immune exposure information for the cohort was limited to CMV serostatus. In a later analysis, TCR association rates were found to vary across HLA loci, with the most associated TCRs seen for DRB1 alleles and the fewest for HLA-C alleles. When HLA alleles, especially DR and DQ, strongly co-occurred, TCR associations were difficult to assign to individual alleles. Because counts were too low, seventeen rarely observed V segments, including chromosome 9 orphons, were excluded from the earlier analysis of some 540 of the donors. Across donors, most TCR sequences were observed very rarely, whereas some public TCRs were present in many individuals. The cohort was sequenced for TCR beta chains only, and without alpha or paired-chain data the features that could be detected were limited. A later analysis found that most CMV-associated TCR beta chains appeared HLA-restricted, with HLA associations seemingly driven largely by CMV exposure. The sequencing pipeline was judged likely to have produced a cluster of highly shared sequence variants as a technical artifact. In vitro tests confirmed that a few of the cytomegalovirus-associated TCR beta chains recognize cytomegalovirus antigens. In a later analysis, HLA-associated TCR beta chains showed more clonal expansion and lower generation probabilities than non-associated chains that were equally common. Because some donors lacked HLA typing at each locus, the association tests relied only on the typed subset. An earlier analysis of 587 of the donors showed that most TCR beta V segments appeared in productive rearrangements either about 87% or about 30% of the time, which broadly matched IMGT annotations. An association between a missense DCLRE1C variant and V-gene and J-gene trimming of TCR beta chains was found in a later genetic analysis and replicated in an independent cohort. The classifier was reported to diagnose cytomegalovirus status with high specificity and sensitivity in both the original and validation cohorts. Correlated functional status among segregating V segments might be attributable to linkage disequilibrium, but an unknown experimental factor could not be ruled out. Some IMGT-functional V segments, including TRBV6-2 and TRBV6-3, could not be distinguished by the 87-base-pair reads and were therefore excluded. According to the authors, the approach could potentially be generalized to other disease states and immunological phenotypes. A further reported finding was that TCR beta sequences accurately predicted the HLA-A and HLA-B alleles for most subjects in the first cohort. At a false discovery rate of 0.05, a later analysis linked about 17,000 TCR beta sequences to specific HLA alleles.

The cohort comprised approximately 700 healthy bone marrow donors. At the time of sampling, all cohort members were nominally healthy, though unrecorded immune exposures were likely present. The donor was CMV seropositive and was included in the group of 290 or so seropositive cohort members. Each donor provided a peripheral blood sample, and peripheral blood mononuclear cells were used for TCR beta sequencing. Genomic DNA extraction from the blood cell samples was performed with the Qiagen DNeasy Blood Extraction Kit. The germline V and J ends show losses of 1 base and 2 bases respectively, and no gene match explains 0 bases of the junction. Inclusive of the bounding cysteine and phenylalanine, the CDR3 is 14 residues long. The DNA shown is the 42-base CDR3, in frame from base 1. The germline V gene supplies CDR1 LGHNT and CDR2 FRNRAP. The library was generated by the immunoSEQ multiplex PCR assay. For the multiplex PCR, a mixture combining 60 forward primers for TCR Vbeta segments and 13 reverse primers for TCR Jbeta segments was used. A multiplex PCR assay on genomic DNA amplified the CDR3 region of rearranged TCR beta genes. The Illumina HiSeq System was used to sequence the amplified TCR beta libraries as 87-base-pair reads. Per the original workflow: A later analysis tallied some 79 million unique TCR beta chains across the 666 repertoires, and some 12 million of those chains were shared by two or more donors. Raw reads were error-corrected and collapsed into unique sequences by a nearest-neighbor algorithm in which closely related sequences were merged to remove PCR and sequencing errors. To assign V, D and J gene segments, CDR3 sequences were aligned to IMGT reference sequences. For a sequence to be retained, a match of at least six nucleotides to both a V gene segment and a J gene segment was required. Rearrangements were called productive when the CDR3 lacked stop codons and stayed in frame with V and J; all others were non-productive. CDR3 was defined according to IMGT convention as the region running from the second conserved V-encoded cysteine to the conserved J-encoded phenylalanine. The earlier analysis of more than 450 of the donors excluded sequences that lacked an unambiguous match to a single V gene segment. An earlier analysis of under 750 of the donors called V segments functional above 56.7% productive rearrangements and segregating when the between-donor standard deviation exceeded 5%. A statistical classification framework was built to diagnose cytomegalovirus status from the catalog of TCR beta chain sequences. In a later analysis, TCR nucleotide sequences were compared against IMGT/GENE-DB human TR gene sequences so that V and J genes could be assigned. A later analysis assigned CDR3 sequences and most-parsimonious VDJ recombination scenarios with the TCRdist pipeline. In a later analysis, each TCR beta chain was defined by its CDR3 amino acid sequence together with its V-gene family, and reads lacking a unique V-gene family were excluded. To address suspected cross-contamination and a sequencing artifact, a later analysis removed a few hundred highly shared, low-generation-probability nucleotide sequences. A later analysis calculated a clonal expansion index for each public chain from normalized within-repertoire ranks of inferred template counts. In a later analysis, generation probabilities were computed using a VDJ recombination model fitted to out-of-frame rearrangements, and the results were checked against IGoR. In a later analysis, TCR-TCR, TCR-HLA and TCR-CMV co-occurrence was scored with hypergeometric tests, and a repertoire-size bias correction was applied to TCR pairs. In a later analysis, false discovery rates were estimated by permuting HLA or CMV assignments 20 times. In a later analysis, co-occurring TCRs were grouped with DBSCAN, and TCRdist sequence similarity was added when clustering was performed within HLA-allele-positive subsets. Repertoires with fewer than 30,000 or more than 120,000 public chains, plus five repertoires with anomalous nucleotide sharing, were excluded from co-occurrence clustering. TCRdb re-hosts the immuneACCESS table, in-frame sequences only. Its copies lack some clones; in the studies checked, an unresolved V gene accounts for under half of them, and the cause for the rest is not known. V, J and clone size were drawn from that table, and D and trimming were deduced from the DNA. The sample's clone listing holds over 200,000 clones. About 0.9% of the sample belongs to the ten largest clones.

Sequences were obtained from PBMCs. In this chain, TRBV12-5 is recombined with TRBJ2-7, with 9 bases aligning to TRBD1. The source of this sequence is a woman younger than 45 in good health and CMV-seropositive. CDR3 reads: CASGLGQGAYEQYF. The sequenced DNA: TGTGCTAGTGGTTTGGGACAGGGGGCCTACGAGCAGTACTTC.